This T cell receptor beta chain was identified in a study of cytomegalovirus exposure and HLA in healthy donors (dated by TCRdb to the late 2010s). At the level of the whole study: In an earlier analysis of 450 to 750 of the donors, less than 350 Gb of sequence data and 90 million to 120 million unique TCR beta sequences from some 170 million T cells were reported. In the later analysis, no new phenotypic data were used to find candidate immune exposures; instead, reliance was placed on TCR beta sequences and their occurrence across donors. Of the 398 genotyped donors, over 70% fell in the genetic ancestry cluster associated with self-reported Caucasian donors. Among 300 to 450 genotyped donors of the cohort, an average of about 240,000 unique TCR beta nucleotide sequences were sequenced per donor, roughly 20% of them non-productive. Every repertoire in the discovery cohort had been generated on one and the same sequencing platform. In addition to the first cohort of 500 to 850 subjects, a separate validation cohort of approximately 110 different subjects was used. To decide whether each TCR beta V gene segment behaved as functional or pseudogenic, an earlier analysis of several hundred of the donors relied on high-throughput TCR beta sequencing. Four to six DR-DQ haplotypes were handled as single units for association and clustering, since linkage in the cohort was strong. Donor age, sex, ethnicity and CMV serostatus were compiled alongside the repertoire data. The study was designed to test whether signatures of past pathogen exposure could be identified by cataloging public T cell receptors. A later analysis re-examined previously published TCR beta repertoires from 500 to 700 donors and added high-resolution HLA genotyping to investigate patterns of TCR occurrence. Typing coverage differed by locus: A, B, C, DRB1 and DQB1 were typed in about 620-640 donors, DQA1 in 522, DPA1 in 600 to 610, and DPB1 in 400 to 480. Genome-wide SNP genotypes for about 65% of the 666 donors were used in a later genetic analysis, which treated that subset as a discovery cohort. The study profiled the T cell repertoires of under 850 subjects by immunosequencing and related them to cytomegalovirus serostatus. HLA typing included class I and class II loci at four-digit resolution. An early release that covered about 600 HLA-typed donors contained about 300 gigabases of sequencing data and roughly 84 million unique TCR sequences. To predict cytomegalovirus infection status, the study brought together high-throughput TCR immunosequencing, statistical association of individual TCRs with disease status, and machine learning. General findings and caveats noted by the study authors: An earlier analysis of approximately 530 of the donors showed that most TCR beta V segments appeared in productive rearrangements either about 90% or about 30% of the time, which broadly matched IMGT annotations. Most CMV-associated TCR beta chains appeared to be HLA-restricted in a later analysis, and the HLA associations seemed to be driven largely by CMV exposure. The study gave a list of more than 150 TCR beta chains associated with cytomegalovirus. Only TCR beta chains were sequenced in this cohort, and the absence of alpha or paired-chain data limited detectable features. Sequencing depth was assumed to be roughly uniform across donors in the presence/absence analyses, though that assumption may not hold. Several of the top co-occurrence clusters appeared to be linked to parvovirus B19, influenza, CMV and Epstein-Barr virus, according to a later analysis. A further reported finding was that TCR beta sequences accurately predicted the HLA-A and HLA-B alleles for most subjects in the first cohort. When HLA alleles, especially DR and DQ, strongly co-occurred, attributing TCR associations to individual alleles was difficult. The classifier was reported to diagnose cytomegalovirus status with high specificity and sensitivity in both the original cohort and the validation cohort. The authors suggested that the approach could potentially be generalized to other disease states and immunological phenotypes. Because HLA typing was unavailable for some donors at each locus, only the typed subset was used in association tests. Three of the identified cytomegalovirus-associated TCR beta chains were confirmed in vitro to be specific for cytomegalovirus antigens. Because counts were too low, about 15 rarely observed V segments, including chromosome 9 orphons, were left out of the earlier analysis of a few hundred of the donors. In a later genetic analysis, a missense DCLRE1C variant was associated with V-gene and J-gene trimming of TCR beta chains, and the association was replicated in an independent cohort. In a later genetic analysis, fewer N-insertions in productive TCRs were reported among donors in an Asian-associated ancestry cluster than the roughly 700-donor mean. In a later analysis, TCR association rates were found to vary across HLA loci, with the most associated TCRs seen for DRB1 alleles and the fewest for HLA-C alleles. At a false discovery rate of 0.05, a later analysis linked fewer than 20,000 TCR beta sequences to specific HLA alleles. A group of highly shared sequence variants was considered likely to be a technical artifact of the sequencing pipeline. In a later analysis, HLA-associated TCR beta chains were found to be more clonally expanded and to have lower generation probabilities than equally common non-associated chains. Correlated functional status among segregating V segments might be attributable to linkage disequilibrium, but an unknown experimental factor could not be ruled out. Immune exposure information for the cohort was limited to CMV serostatus. Across donors, most TCR sequences were observed very rarely, whereas some public TCRs were present in many individuals. The 87-base-pair reads could not distinguish some IMGT-functional V segments, including TRBV6-2 and TRBV6-3, so those segments were excluded.

Libraries were prepared through the immunoSEQ multiplex PCR assay. A mixture of 60 forward primers for TCR Vbeta segments and 13 reverse primers for TCR Jbeta segments was used in the multiplex PCR. The CDR3 region of rearranged TCR beta genes was amplified from genomic DNA with a multiplex PCR assay. On the Illumina HiSeq System, the amplified TCR beta libraries were sequenced as 87-base-pair reads. The authors' pipeline ran thus. A later analysis counted some 80 million unique TCR beta chains across the 550 to 700 repertoires, and roughly 11 million of these chains were shared by at least two donors. A nearest-neighbor algorithm error-corrected the raw reads and collapsed the reads into unique sequences, merging closely related sequences to remove PCR and sequencing errors. To assign V, D and J gene segments, CDR3 sequences were aligned to IMGT reference sequences. For a sequence to be retained, a match of at least six nucleotides to both a V gene segment and a J gene segment was required. A rearrangement was called productive if the CDR3 had no stop codons and remained in frame with V and J, and every other rearrangement was called non-productive. Following IMGT convention, CDR3 was defined as the stretch from the second conserved V-encoded cysteine to the conserved J-encoded phenylalanine. The earlier analysis of a few hundred of the donors excluded any sequence lacking an unambiguous match to a single V gene segment. An earlier analysis of approximately 590 of the donors classified V segments as functional when productive rearrangements were above 56.7% and as segregating when the standard deviation between donors was above 5%. A statistical classification framework was developed to diagnose cytomegalovirus status using the catalog of TCR beta chain sequences. In a later analysis, TCR nucleotide sequences were compared against IMGT/GENE-DB human TR gene sequences so that V and J genes could be assigned. Using the TCRdist pipeline, a later analysis assigned CDR3 sequences along with most-parsimonious VDJ recombination scenarios. In a later analysis, each TCR beta chain was defined by its CDR3 amino acid sequence together with its V-gene family, and reads without a unique V-gene family were excluded. As a way to deal with suspected cross-contamination and a sequencing artifact, a later analysis dropped 450 to 700 nucleotide sequences that were highly shared and had low generation probability. In a later analysis, a clonal expansion index was calculated for each public chain from normalized within-repertoire ranks of inferred template counts. In a later analysis, generation probabilities were computed using a VDJ recombination model fitted to out-of-frame rearrangements, and the results were checked against IGoR. Hypergeometric tests were used in a later analysis to score TCR-TCR, TCR-HLA and TCR-CMV co-occurrence, with a repertoire-size bias correction applied to the TCR pairs. False discovery rates were estimated in a later analysis by permuting HLA or CMV assignments 20 times. In a later analysis, co-occurring TCRs were grouped with DBSCAN, and TCRdist sequence similarity was added when clustering was performed within HLA-allele-positive subsets. Repertoires with fewer than 30,000 or more than 120,000 public chains were left out of co-occurrence clustering, as were a handful of repertoires with anomalous nucleotide sharing. TCRdb provides this immuneACCESS table in a form limited to in-frame rearrangements. Some clones are lacking; in checked studies, under half of them reflect an unresolved V gene, and why the rest are absent is not known. The V and J calls and clone size were taken over from that table, and D and trimming were inferred from the DNA. This sample lists around 180,000 clones; 75% to 85% were detected once. Approximately 1.3% of the sample lies in the top ten.

Via the germline V gene, CDR1 is SGHDN and CDR2 FVKESK. Trimming removed 0 bases from V and 1 base from J, leaving 13 bases between the germline ends. Including the terminal cysteine and phenylalanine, the CDR3 comprises 17 residues. Just the 51-base CDR3 DNA is kept, in frame starting at base 1. In total, approximately 610 healthy bone marrow donors made up the cohort. At the time of sampling, every cohort member was nominally healthy, though immune exposures that went unrecorded were likely present. The donor was CMV seropositive and belonged to the group of 250 to 350 seropositive cohort members. Each donor provided a peripheral blood sample, and peripheral blood mononuclear cells were used for TCR beta sequencing. The Qiagen DNeasy Blood Extraction Kit was used to extract genomic DNA from the blood cell samples. Comment on this clone: This clone's antigen is unknown. One base away there is no much larger clone; base qualities are not given.

This sequence uses TRBV14 and TRBJ2-1; no D segment can be confidently identified. This TCR was sampled from a woman aged 25 to 39 in good health and CMV-seropositive. The sequenced sample consisted of PBMCs. The nucleotide sequence reads TGTGCCAGCAGCCAAGATGGAGTCCGGGTATCCTACAATGAGCAGTTCTTC. Its product reads: CASSQDGVRVSYNEQFF.